Below are 11 T cell receptor beta chains sequenced from a single sample in a study of CD8 T cells in ankylosing spondylitis. TCRdb used MiXCR to reprocess the 5' RACE reads, holding one entry per CDR3 protein. The table records tens of thousands of distinct CDR3 sequences, about 4.2% of them present only once. The sequencing input was blood, either unsorted or a sorted T cell fraction (not recorded which). These receptor sequences come from a female donor with ankylosing spondylitis or in good health (not recorded which).

In this sample, this clonotype turned up many times. The chain employs TRBV9 and TRBJ2-5, with 10 nucleotides matching TRBD2. The CDR3 sequence is 17 residues long. Germline-derived CDR1 and CDR2 are SGDLS and YYNGEE. V dropped 4 bases and J dropped 5; count of bases not matched to a gene: 14. The chain's CDR3 is CASSSPSKRGGRETQYF. CDR3 nucleotide sequence: TGTGCCAGCAGCTCCCCCTCTAAGCGGGGGGGCAGGGAGACCCAGTACTTC.

This clonotype has a count of ten or more. The gene calls are TRBV9 and TRBJ2-3, with D unclear. V dropped 3 bases and J dropped 6 bases, with 11 bases sitting between them. The germline V gene encodes CDR1 SGDLS and CDR2 YYNGEE. The CDR3 is 13 residues long. As DNA, the CDR3 is TGTGCCAGCAGCGAGGCCCCCCGGGATACGCAGTATTTT. Amino acids: CASSEAPRDTQYF.

The table lists this clonotype with many counts. The rearrangement uses TRBV9 and TRBJ1-2; 8 nucleotides agree with TRBD1. The germline CDR1 and CDR2 sequences are SGDLS and YYNGEE. The CDR3 length is 14 residues. The ends lost 4 bases at V and 4 bases at J; junction bases unmatched: 6. CDR3 bases: TGTGCCAGCAGCTCACCCGGGACAGGCTATGGCTACACCTTC. It is translated as CASSSPGTGYGYTF.

This clonotype was recorded many times. V and J are TRBV9 and TRBJ2-7; possibly TRBD2 for D (6 bases). V lost 1 base and J 0 bases, leaving 8 bases between the germline ends. The CDR3 contains 14 residues. Germline assignment: CDR1 SGDLS and CDR2 YYNGEE. This CDR3 is CASSVRENSYEQYF. The CDR3 DNA reads as TGTGCCAGCAGCGTACGGGAGAACTCCTACGAGCAGTACTTC.

The V and J genes are TRBV9 and TRBJ2-3; tentative D call: TRBD1 (5 bases). Germline V gives CDR1 SGDLS, CDR2 YYNGEE. Trimming removed 4 bases from V and 6 bases from J, with 15 bases in between. This CDR3 is 14 amino acids long. CDR3 sequence (DNA): TGTGCCAGCAGCTCTACCCAGGGTGAGGATACGCAGTATTTT. This sequence encodes CASSSTQGEDTQYF.

This clonotype was recorded at least ten times. The J gene is TRBJ1-2, the V gene TRBV9; 9 positions match TRBD1. The V segment lost 4 bases and the J segment 4 bases; nucleotides outside the gene matches: 8. There are 15 residues in the CDR3. CDR1 is SGDLS and CDR2 is YYNGEE in the germline V gene. CDR3 nucleotide sequence: TGTGCCAGCAGCACCGGACAGGGGATCAGCTATGGCTACACCTTC. Translated, it gives CASSTGQGISYGYTF.

This clonotype was seen a few times. The V and J genes are TRBV9 and TRBJ2-5; D not resolved. Germline V gives CDR1 SGDLS, CDR2 YYNGEE. The CDR3 consists of 14 residues. The V gene lost 1 base and the J gene lost 1 base, with 8 bases spanning the gap. CDR3 sequence reads: CASSVNWGQETQYF. The CDR3 DNA reads TGTGCCAGCAGCGTAAACTGGGGCCAAGAGACCCAGTACTTC.

This clonotype was picked up a small number of times. The CDR3 loop reads CASSFDYSQETDTQYF. The DNA for the CDR3 is TGTGCCAGCAGCTTCGACTATAGCCAGGAGACAGATACGCAGTATTTT. The chain is built from TRBV9 and TRBJ2-3, with D perhaps matching TRBD2 (5 bases). The CDR3 contains 16 residues. CDR1 and CDR2 from the germline V gene are SGDLS and YYNGEE. V was trimmed by 4 bases and J by 3 bases, leaving 18 bases between them.

This clonotype has ten or more counts. The chain has TRBV9 and TRBJ2-1; D possibly corresponds to TRBD1 (5 bases). Per the germline V gene, CDR1 is SGDLS and CDR2 is YYNGEE. V lost 4 bases to trimming and J lost 5 bases, with 13 bases between them. This CDR3 has 14 amino acids. In DNA, the CDR3 is TGTGCCAGCAGCCTCGTGGCAGGGAACAATGAGCAGTTCTTC. This translates into CASSLVAGNNEQFF.

This clonotype was seen only a few times. J is TRBJ2-2 and V is TRBV9; 8 bases align to TRBD1. The germline CDR1 and CDR2 sequences are SGDLS and YYNGEE. The CDR3 has 15 residues. J gave up 6 bases and V 3 bases, and 7 bases lay outside the gene matches. The CDR3 region has the DNA TGTGCCAGCAGCGGACTTCAGGGGGCGTCCGGGGAGCTGTTTTTT. Amino acids: CASSGLQGASGELFF. The complete variable domain, with remaining parts taken from reference TRBV9 and TRBJ2-2, reads DSGVTQTPKHLITATGQRVTLRCSPRSGDLSVYWYQQSLDQGLQFLIQYYNGEERAKGNILERFSAQQFPDLHSELNLSSLELGDSALYFCASSGLQGASGELFFGEGSRLTVL.

Sample share makes this clonotype medium-sized (0.01 to 0.1%). CDR3 protein: CASSVDGVDGTKNIQYF. As DNA, the CDR3 is TGTGCCAGCAGCGTAGATGGGGTAGACGGGACCAAAAACATTCAGTACTTC. The chain links TRBV9 to TRBJ2-4, with a possible D match to TRBD2 (5 bases). The CDR3 length is 17 residues. Germline V gives CDR1 SGDLS, CDR2 YYNGEE. The V end was cut by 0 bases, the J end by 2 bases, with 15 bases between. Complete variable domain (other parts from reference TRBV9 and TRBJ2-4): DSGVTQTPKHLITATGQRVTLRCSPRSGDLSVYWYQQSLDQGLQFLIQYYNGEERAKGNILERFSAQQFPDLHSELNLSSLELGDSALYFCASSVDGVDGTKNIQYFGAGTRLSVL.